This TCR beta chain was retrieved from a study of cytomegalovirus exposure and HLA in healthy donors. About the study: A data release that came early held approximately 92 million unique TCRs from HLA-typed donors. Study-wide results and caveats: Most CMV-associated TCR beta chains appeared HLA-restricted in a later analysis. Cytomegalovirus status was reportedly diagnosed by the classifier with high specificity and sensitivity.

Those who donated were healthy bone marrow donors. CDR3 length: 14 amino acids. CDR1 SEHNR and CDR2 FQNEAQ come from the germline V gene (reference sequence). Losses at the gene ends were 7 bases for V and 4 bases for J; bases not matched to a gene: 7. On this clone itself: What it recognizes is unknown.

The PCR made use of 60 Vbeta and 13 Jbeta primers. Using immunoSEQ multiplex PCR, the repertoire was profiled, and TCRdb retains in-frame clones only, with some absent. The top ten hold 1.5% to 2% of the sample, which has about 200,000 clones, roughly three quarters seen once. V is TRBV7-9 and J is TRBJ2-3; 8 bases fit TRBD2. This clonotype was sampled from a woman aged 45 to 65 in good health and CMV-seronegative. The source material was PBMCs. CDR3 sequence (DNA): TGTGCCAGCACCTCCGGGGGGGTTTCAGATACGCAGTATTTT. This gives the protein CASTSGGVSDTQYF.